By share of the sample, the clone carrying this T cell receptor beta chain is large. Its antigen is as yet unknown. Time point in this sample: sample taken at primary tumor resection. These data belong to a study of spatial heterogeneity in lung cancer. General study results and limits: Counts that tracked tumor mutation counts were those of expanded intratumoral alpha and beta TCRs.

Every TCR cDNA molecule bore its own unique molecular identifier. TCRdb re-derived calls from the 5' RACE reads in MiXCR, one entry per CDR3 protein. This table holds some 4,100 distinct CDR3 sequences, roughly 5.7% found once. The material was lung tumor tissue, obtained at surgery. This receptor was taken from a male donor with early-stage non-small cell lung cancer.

Here the CDR3 DNA reads TGTGCCAGCAGTTTACATCAGCCCCAGCATTTT. Its translation is CASSLHQPQHF. V is TRBV28 and J is TRBJ1-5; D unresolved. V lost 2 bases to trimming and J lost 5 bases, with 1 base between them. Germline values: CDR1 MDHEN, CDR2 SYDVKM. The CDR3 has 11 residues.